This T cell receptor (beta chain) derives from a study of T cells in Graves' hyperthyroidism and ophthalmopathy. At least ten counts were recorded for this clonotype. RNA transcripts served as the template for amplifying TCR beta CDR3 regions. Carried out on the TCR CDR3, a first-round RT-PCR used the HTBI primer set. A single record per CDR3 protein comes from TCRdb applying MiXCR to the multiplex PCR reads. This sample has approximately 710,000 distinct CDR3 sequences, with 17% found just once. This CDR3 has 15 amino acids. Losses at the gene ends were 6 bases for V and 3 bases for J; bases not matched to a gene: 10. The germline V gene encodes CDR1 DFQATT and CDR2 SNEGSKA (reference sequence). Patients were excluded because of uncontrolled infection, other autoimmune disease, pregnancy or lactation.

This sequence was found in a man aged 50-60 years with Graves' hyperthyroidism. The J gene is TRBJ2-2, the V gene TRBV20-1, with 7 positions matching TRBD2. The sequencing sample was made of blood. The CDR3 DNA is TGCAGTGCCAGGAGGGAGGGAGGTCACACCGGGGAGCTGTTTTTT. The encoded protein is CSARREGGHTGELFF.